This TCR beta chain was identified in a study of blood T cell repertoires in COVID-19 (dated by TCRdb to 2020 to 2021). In terms of the full investigation: The collaborator samples originated in the United States, Italy and Spain and spanned the acute and convalescent phases of COVID-19. The material from the prospective study consisted of cDNA or gDNA derived from T cells, B-cell-depleted T cells, or PBMCs. Subjects who had been exposed to COVID-19, were actively infected with it, or had recovered from it provided the deeply sampled blood TCRbeta repertoires that made up the dataset. The repertoires were released in a freely available public database intended as a resource for research on the immune response to SARS-CoV-2. Samples came from the ongoing ImmuneRACE study (first 160 participants) plus 1,254 subjects from 6 global collaborators. Sample metadata almost always included a de-identified subject ID, COVID-19 status, age in years and sex. Where available, HLA class I and class II types were taken from metadata supplied by the sample provider and were not determined by assay-based typing. What the study reported, not specific to this receptor: The amount of clinical and demographic metadata varied by source and participant and was provided uncurated.

TCRbeta CDR3 regions were amplified from genomic DNA using the immunoSEQ Assay, a bias-controlled multiplex PCR. Concerning the study's data processing: The number of nucleated cells in each sample was estimated by amplification of reference gene primers within the assay. To quantify the absolute abundance of each unique TCRbeta CDR3 rearrangement, sequence reads were collapsed and filtered. Productive Simpson clonality was computed per sample as the square root of Simpson's diversity index over productive rearrangements. Here the immuneACCESS table is served through TCRdb, limited to in-frame sequences with V and J called. Missing clones are a known gap in these copies; in checked studies unresolved V genes cover under half, and the rest lacks a known reason. V, J and clone size were drawn from that table, and D and trimming were deduced from the DNA. The sample table records fewer than 100,000 clones; about four fifths of these occur just once. The biggest ten clones account for about 24% of the sample.

Collaborating institutions collected whole blood in K2EDTA tubes following their own protocols. For TCRbeta analysis, collaborator samples were shipped as frozen whole blood, as isolated PBMCs, or as DNA extracted from either sample type. For this clone: Its recognized antigen is unknown. It has no much larger one-base neighbor in the sample; base qualities were not kept.

The sequencing sample was made of peripheral blood. The clonotype was recovered from a man in his 70s with acute or convalescent COVID-19.

The nucleotide sequence reads as follows: TGTGCCAGCAGCGCCGGGTCCGCTTACAATGAGCAGTTCTTC. This codes for CASSAGSAYNEQFF. The rearranged segments are TRBV9 and TRBJ2-1; the D gene assignment is ambiguous. A distance of 11 bases separates the germline ends of V and J, which lose 3 bases and 4 bases respectively. The CDR3 starts with the cysteine, ends with the phenylalanine, and has 14 residues. Only the CDR3 portion is preserved as DNA: 42 bases, with reading frame beginning at the first base. The germline V gene sets CDR1 to SGDLS and CDR2 to YYNGEE.